This T cell receptor (beta chain) came from a study of CD8+ T cells in alopecia areata. General study points: Normal scalp showed lower clonality than lesional scalp, especially alopecia totalis/universalis. Persistence during tofacitinib was seen for many expanded lesional clones in scalp and blood. Resident alphabeta T-cell populations of normal skin are likewise subject to sequencing in scalp samples.

Stated treatment: oral pan-JAK inhibitor, 5-10 mg twice daily. Following extraction, RNA underwent reverse transcription to cDNA, which served as the sequencing template. Sequencing was performed with immunoSEQ multiplex PCR; in TCRdb, only in-frame clones are kept and a portion is missing. The sample lists some 96,000 clones; about 58% were seen once. A word on this clone: No antigen is known for it.

The sequence came from a human donor with alopecia areata. The specimen was CD8+ T cells sorted from blood, collected at week 4, from a patient treated with tofacitinib.

The DNA for the CDR3 is TGTGCCAGCAGACCCGTGGGGGCAGCTGAAGCTTTCTTT. Amino acid sequence: CASRPVGAAEAFF. The chain links TRBV27 to TRBJ1-1; possibly TRBD1 for D (6 bases). The CDR3 has 13 residues. The germline V gene has CDR1 MNHEY and CDR2 SMNVEV (reference sequence). The V end lost 6 bases, the J end lost 6 bases, and 14 bases lay between the germline ends.